Below, 7 T cell receptor beta chains from the same sample are listed, as sequenced in a study of CD8+ T cells in alopecia areata. RNA, once extracted, was reverse transcribed into cDNA for use as the sequencing template. Repertoires were generated with immunoSEQ multiplex PCR, while TCRdb's copy carries only in-frame clones and drops some. The sample lists roughly 150,000 clones, 47% seen once, with roughly 6.8% in the top ten. Sequencing was performed on CD4+ T cells sorted from blood. The receptor source for this set is a human donor with alopecia areata.

Only one count was recorded for this clone. This chain joins TRBV28 and TRBJ2-7, with a tentative D call TRBD2 (6 bases). CDR3 length: 13 amino acids. The ends were cut back, 8 bases at V and 6 bases at J, with 17 bases in the middle. Germline V gene lookup returns CDR1 MDHEN and CDR2 SYDVKM. This chain's CDR3 is CASYESGPVEQYF. Here the CDR3 DNA reads TGTGCCAGCTACGAGAGCGGGCCCGTCGAGCAGTACTTC.

This clone appeared a few times. The V call is TRBV30, the J call TRBJ2-2, with D uncertain. V lost 0 bases and J lost 3, with 5 bases in between. Germline values: CDR1 GTSNPN, CDR2 SVGIG (reference sequence). The CDR3 is made up of 13 amino acids. The chain's CDR3 is CAWSVLDTGELFF. The CDR3 coding sequence is TGTGCCTGGAGTGTCTTAGACACCGGGGAGCTGTTTTTT.

This clone was observed a handful of times. The V gene is TRBV29-1, the J gene TRBJ2-1; 8 positions agree with TRBD2. CDR1 is SQVTM and CDR2 is ANQGSEA in the germline V gene. V was pared by 4 bases and J by 10 bases, with 6 bases of the junction left unmatched. The length of the CDR3 is 12 residues. The CDR3 DNA reads TGCAGCGTTGTGCGGGAGGTCCACGAGCAGTTCTTC. It translates to CSVVREVHEQFF.

This clone was found once. The chain has TRBV27 and TRBJ2-3; 9 nucleotides match TRBD2. V shed 8 bases and J 2 bases; nucleotides not matched to a gene: 5. This CDR3 is 14 amino acids long. Germline CDR1 MNHEY, CDR2 SMNVEV (reference sequence). The CDR3: CASAASGNTDTQYF. The CDR3 coding sequence is TGTGCCAGCGCGGCTAGCGGGAACACAGATACGCAGTATTTT.

The chain employs TRBV9 and TRBJ1-1; D gene uncertain. CDR1 SGDLS and CDR2 YYNGEE come from the germline V gene. The germline V and J ends were trimmed by 0 bases and 5 bases, with 11 bases remaining between them. This CDR3 comprises 14 residues. The CDR3 DNA is TGTGCCAGCAGCGTAGATGGGTGGGGAACTGAAGCTTTCTTT. Amino acids: CASSVDGWGTEAFF.

The chain uses TRBV2 and TRBJ2-3; D possibly matches TRBD1 or TRBD2 (6 bases each). CDR1 is SNHLY, CDR2 FYNNEI, per germline. Trimming removed 7 bases from V and 0 bases from J, with 17 bases in between. The length of the CDR3 is 16 residues. The CDR3 region has the DNA TGTGCCAGCAAGCTAGAGGGGGGATCTAGCACAGATACGCAGTATTTT. This gives the protein CASKLEGGSSTDTQYF.

The sample holds a few counts of this clone. This chain links TRBV12-5 with TRBJ2-1; 10 bases match TRBD2. Losses at the gene ends were 1 base for V and 0 bases for J; bases not matched to a gene: 6. The CDR3 consists of 18 residues. Germline CDR1 reads LGHNT; CDR2 reads FRNRAP. CDR3 loop: CASGLASGSVSSYNEQFF. In DNA, the CDR3 is TGTGCTAGTGGTTTGGCTAGCGGGAGTGTGAGCTCCTACAATGAGCAGTTCTTC.